Sequencing of this TCR beta chain was carried out in a study of blood T cell repertoires in COVID-19. Whole-study context: T cells, B-cell-depleted T cells, or PBMCs supplied cDNA or gDNA.

The V end lost 3 bases, the J end lost 3 bases, and 20 bases lay between the germline ends. The CDR3 length is 18 residues. Germline CDR1 LGHDT, CDR2 YNNKEL (reference sequence). TCRdb keeps only in-frame clones here, not all; method: immunoSEQ multiplex PCR. The table has under 300,000 clones, roughly 88% seen once; the top ten hold 2% to 2.5%. Sequencing was performed on peripheral blood. The receptor was isolated from a man between 35 and 55 years old who had recovered from COVID-19. The chain joins TRBV3-1 (or the pseudogene TRBV3-2) to TRBJ2-2; tentative D call: TRBD1 (5 bases). The CDR3 nucleotides are TGTGCCAGCAGCCACCTAACCCGGTGGGGCCGTGACACCGGGGAGCTGTTTTTT. Encoded protein: CASSHLTRWGRDTGELFF.